These 26 T cell receptor beta chains were all obtained from the same sample, sequenced in a study of CD8 T cells in ankylosing spondylitis. One entry per CDR3 protein results from TCRdb running MiXCR on the 5' RACE reads. Found here are around 280,000 distinct CDR3 sequences, about 20% of them singletons; the top ten hold around 7.8%. The source material was blood, either unsorted or a sorted T cell fraction (not recorded which). The receptors stem from a male donor with ankylosing spondylitis or in good health (not recorded which).

This chain connects TRBV28 to TRBJ1-5; 7 bases align to TRBD1. V trimming: 3 bases; J trimming: 6 bases; junction bases outside the gene matches: 5. This CDR3 has 14 amino acids. The germline V gene encodes CDR1 MDHEN and CDR2 SYDVKM. This CDR3 reads CASSFRGGLQPQHF. The DNA for the CDR3 is TGTGCCAGCAGTTTTAGAGGGGGCCTTCAGCCCCAGCATTTT.

The CDR3 bases are TGCGCCAGCAGTTACCGGGGGGTCGCAGGGGGCATAAATGAGCAGTTCTTC. Protein product: CASSYRGVAGGINEQFF. The V gene is TRBV5-1, the J gene TRBJ2-1, with D perhaps matching TRBD1 (8 bases). The germline V and J ends were trimmed by 5 bases and 7 bases, with 25 bases remaining between them. Germline lookup yields CDR1 SGHRS and CDR2 YFSETQ. The CDR3 runs to 17 residues.

This chain links TRBV5-1 with TRBJ2-5; D tentatively fits TRBD1 or TRBD2 (7 bases each). Per germline, CDR1 SGHRS and CDR2 YFSETQ. With 4 bases removed from V and 3 bases from J, the gap between germline ends came to 16 bases. This CDR3 is 15 amino acids long. The CDR3, as DNA: TGCGCCAGCAGCGTAACGGGGGGACAGAAAGAGACCCAGTACTTC. This encodes CASSVTGGQKETQYF.

This clonotype was detected ten times or more. V usage is TRBV6-5 and J usage is TRBJ1-2; 7 bases line up with TRBD1. From germline, CDR1 is MNHEY and CDR2 SVGAGI. This CDR3 comprises 14 residues. The trim removed 2 bases at V and 4 bases at J, leaving 4 bases unmatched. The CDR3 coding sequence is TGTGCCAGCAGTTACCGGACAGGATTCTATGGCTACACCTTC. Its translation is CASSYRTGFYGYTF.

In its sample, this clonotype was seen a few times. The chain recombines TRBV28 with TRBJ2-7, with D unresolved. The V and J ends lost 3 bases and 2 bases respectively, with 8 bases between them. Looked up from germline, CDR1 is MDHEN and CDR2 is SYDVKM. The CDR3 runs to 13 residues. CDR3 protein: CASSLRFPYEQYV. CDR3 bases: TGTGCCAGCAGTTTGAGGTTCCCCTACGAGCAGTACGTC.

This clonotype was observed at least ten times. The chain recombines TRBV20-1 with TRBJ2-2, with TRBD1 identical over 8 bases. The CDR3 totals 16 residues. CDR1 and CDR2 (germline): DFQATT, SNEGSKA (reference sequence). V shed 6 bases, J shed 0 bases, and the junction held 9 bases outside the gene matches. The CDR3 spells CSASPPQGANTGELFF. DNA for the CDR3: TGCAGTGCCAGCCCCCCACAGGGGGCGAACACCGGGGAGCTGTTTTTT.

The chain employs TRBV7-3 and TRBJ2-2; TRBD1 aligns across 10 bases. CDR3 size: 17 residues. V lost 0 bases and J lost 3; bases outside the gene matches: 4. The germline V gene has CDR1 SGHTA and CDR2 FQGTGA. The CDR3 DNA sequence: TGTGCCAGCAGCTTAACGACAGGGGGCGGCGACACCGGGGAGCTGTTTTTT. Amino acids: CASSLTTGGGDTGELFF.

This chain connects TRBV24-1 to TRBJ2-2; D not certain. CDR1 and CDR2 from the germline V gene are KGHDR and SFDVKD. Trimming left V 7 bases short and J 7 bases short, with 9 bases between. This CDR3 has 12 residues. The CDR3 DNA is TGTGCCACCAGGGACCCCATCGGGGAGCTGTTTTTT. As protein: CATRDPIGELFF.

This clonotype turned up a few times. The chain is built from TRBV5-8 and TRBJ2-7; no clear D gene. This CDR3 is built from 11 residues. V was trimmed by 2 bases and J by 3 bases, leaving 3 bases between them. Germline loops: CDR1 SGHTS, CDR2 YDEGEE. The CDR3 loop reads CASSFSYEQYV. DNA for the CDR3: TGTGCCAGCAGCTTCAGCTACGAGCAGTACGTC.

This clonotype came up a few times. V and J are TRBV3-1 and TRBJ1-1; D gene uncertain. The CDR3 length is 15 residues. CDR1 and CDR2 (germline): LGHDT, YNNKEL (reference sequence). The V end lost 1 base, the J end lost 4 bases, and 13 bases lay between the germline ends. The CDR3 here is CASSQVSRTGTEAFF. The CDR3, as DNA: TGTGCCAGCAGCCAAGTATCCCGGACGGGCACTGAAGCTTTCTTT.

This clonotype was detected many times. The chain employs TRBV20-1 and TRBJ1-5, with D unclear. The CDR3 totals 13 residues. Germline values: CDR1 DFQATT, CDR2 SNEGSKA (reference sequence). V was pared by 4 bases and J by 3 bases, with 10 bases between. The CDR3 DNA reads as TGCAGTGCTATTGGGCAGCCCAATCAGCCCCAGCATTTT. Encoded protein: CSAIGQPNQPQHF.

The chain uses TRBV27 and TRBJ2-2; possibly TRBD1 for D (5 bases). The CDR3 runs to 15 residues. V was trimmed by 4 bases and J by 1 base, leaving 10 bases between them. Per the germline V gene, CDR1 is MNHEY and CDR2 is SMNVEV (reference sequence). CDR3 amino acids: CASSSLTENTGELFF. In nucleotides, the CDR3 is TGTGCCAGCAGTTCCCTGACAGAGAACACCGGGGAGCTGTTTTTT.

This clonotype was detected many times. V and J are TRBV20-1 and TRBJ2-1, with D uncertain. The ends were cut back, 1 base at V and 6 bases at J, with 10 bases in the middle. The CDR3 consists of 13 residues. In germline, CDR1 is DFQATT, CDR2 SNEGSKA (reference sequence). The DNA for the CDR3 is TGCAGTGCTAGAGGTAGTGTGGGCAATGAGCAGTTCTTC. Translated, it gives CSARGSVGNEQFF.

The chain has TRBV20-1 and TRBJ2-1; 11 nucleotides match TRBD2. The CDR3 is 17 amino acids. The germline CDR1 and CDR2 sequences are DFQATT and SNEGSKA (reference sequence). V lost 1 base and J lost 7; bases outside the gene matches: 12. This CDR3 reads CSARVSGRARVSNEQFF. CDR3 bases: TGCAGTGCTAGAGTTAGCGGGAGGGCCAGAGTGAGTAATGAGCAGTTCTTC.

The chain couples TRBV5-1 to TRBJ2-2, with 7 bases identical to TRBD2. The CDR3 runs to 18 residues. Trimming cost V 0 bases and J 1 base; bases outside gene matches: 9. Germline lookup yields CDR1 SGHRS and CDR2 YFSETQ. DNA of the CDR3: TGCGCCAGCAGCTTGGCTAGCGGCCTTTCACGGAACACCGGGGAGCTGTTTTTT. It codes for CASSLASGLSRNTGELFF. Drawing the rest from reference TRBV5-1 and TRBJ2-2, the complete variable domain is KAGVTQTPRYLIKTRGQQVTLSCSPISGHRSVSWYQQTPGQGLQFLFEYFSETQRNKGNFPGRFSGRQFSNSRSEMNVSTLELGDSALYLCASSLASGLSRNTGELFFGEGSRLTVL.

This clonotype has only a few counts. V is TRBV3-1 and J is TRBJ1-2; 9 bases fit TRBD1. V gave up 1 base and J gave up 12 bases; unmatched junction bases: 6. The length of the CDR3 is 13 residues. Germline V gene data show CDR1 as LGHDT and CDR2 as YNNKEL (reference sequence). CDR3 residues: CASSQGGTGPDTF. The CDR3 DNA sequence: TGTGCCAGCAGCCAAGGCGGGACAGGGCCCGACACCTTC.

In this sample, this clonotype turned up a few times. The chain has TRBV6-1 and TRBJ2-5; TRBD1 matches at 7 bases. The CDR3 has 13 residues. Germline V gene data show CDR1 as MNHNS and CDR2 as SASEGT. The V gene end was trimmed by 3 bases and the J gene end by 4 bases; junction bases not matched to a gene: 2. CDR3 amino acids: CASSDRDRETQYF. The CDR3 nucleotides read TGTGCCAGCAGTGACCGGGACAGAGAGACCCAGTACTTC.

This clonotype turned up a few times. The chain recombines TRBV29-1 with TRBJ2-2; a possible D gene is TRBD1 (5 bases). The CDR3 is 14 residues long. V lost 4 bases, J lost 5 bases, and 14 bases lay in between. The germline CDR1 and CDR2 sequences are SQVTM and ANQGSEA. CDR3 region: CSVGQLGGTGELFF. In DNA, the CDR3 is TGCAGCGTTGGACAGTTGGGTGGGACCGGGGAGCTGTTTTTT.

The V gene is TRBV10-3, the J gene TRBJ2-3, with TRBD1 identical over 11 bases. The CDR3 consists of 15 residues. CDR1 and CDR2 (germline): ENHRY, SYGVKD. The V gene end was trimmed by 5 bases and the J gene end by 5 bases; junction bases not matched to a gene: 6. CDR3 sequence (DNA): TGTGCCATCAGTTGGACAGGGGGCTCAGGAGATACGCAGTATTTT. Translated, it gives CAISWTGGSGDTQYF.

The chain links TRBV20-1 to TRBJ2-7, with 7 bases fitting TRBD1. Trimming cost V 4 bases and J 3 bases; bases outside gene matches: 6. From germline, CDR1 is DFQATT and CDR2 SNEGSKA (reference sequence). The CDR3 sequence is 13 residues long. The CDR3 DNA sequence: TGCAGTGCTACTCAGACAGGGAGCTACGAGCAGTACGTC. Its protein is CSATQTGSYEQYV.

This chain uses TRBV11-1 with TRBJ1-1; D not resolved. Germline V gene sequence: CDR1 SGHAT, CDR2 FQDESV (reference sequence). V was pared by 5 bases and J by 12 bases, with 22 bases between. This CDR3 contains 14 residues. CDR3: CASSLPSDPIRPFF. The DNA for the CDR3 is TGTGCCAGCAGCCTACCATCGGACCCGATAAGGCCTTTCTTT.

Only one count was recorded for this clonotype. A much larger clone sits a single nucleotide away, making a read error possible. The rearrangement links TRBV20-1 to TRBJ2-5; D uncertain. The CDR3 sequence is 14 residues long. V was trimmed by 6 bases and J by 4 bases, leaving 18 bases between them. Per the germline V gene, CDR1 is DFQATT and CDR2 is SNEGSKA (reference sequence). The CDR3 DNA follows: TGCAGTGCGCGTCCGGATGCGAGAGTAGAGACCCAGTACTTC. This translates into CSARPDARVETQYF.

Of note for this clonotype: This may come from a read error, since a much larger clone is one base off. V is TRBV27 and J is TRBJ2-3; 11 positions match TRBD2. Germline CDR1 MNHEY, CDR2 SMNVEV (reference sequence). This CDR3 is 15 amino acids long. The trim removed 6 bases at V and 3 bases at J, leaving 5 bases unmatched. As DNA, the CDR3 is TGTGCCAGCAGCCTTAGCGGGAGGGCGACAGATACGCAGTATTTT. Its protein product is CASSLSGRATDTQYF.

The V and J genes are TRBV7-3 and TRBJ2-1; 10 nucleotides align to TRBD2. The CDR3 spans 15 residues. CDR1 and CDR2 (germline): SGHTA, FQGTGA. V dropped 8 bases and J dropped 3; count of bases not matched to a gene: 7. The DNA of the CDR3 is TGTGCCAGCGCGACTACTAGCGGGATCTACAATGAGCAGTTCTTC. It codes for CASATTSGIYNEQFF.

This clonotype was seen a handful of times. The rearrangement links TRBV12-3 or TRBV12-4 to TRBJ1-1, with D unresolved. The CDR3 sequence is 13 residues long. V shed 8 bases and J shed 0 bases, with 10 bases lying between them. The CDR3 DNA follows: TGTGCCAGCGATAAGGCATTGAACACTGAAGCTTTCTTT. Translation: CASDKALNTEAFF.

The chain combines TRBV5-1 with TRBJ1-1; D gene uncertain. The CDR3 extends over 16 amino acids. The germline CDR1 and CDR2 sequences are SGHRS and YFSETQ. V shed 0 bases and J shed 0 bases, with 12 bases lying between them. This chain's CDR3 is CASSLGLENLNTEAFF. The CDR3 DNA is TGCGCCAGCAGCTTGGGTTTAGAGAACTTGAACACTGAAGCTTTCTTT. The complete variable domain, with remaining parts taken from reference TRBV5-1 and TRBJ1-1, reads KAGVTQTPRYLIKTRGQQVTLSCSPISGHRSVSWYQQTPGQGLQFLFEYFSETQRNKGNFPGRFSGRQFSNSRSEMNVSTLELGDSALYLCASSLGLENLNTEAFFGQGTRLTVV.